The 3 T cell receptor beta chains below come from one sample, sequenced in a study of immune heterogeneity within non-small cell lung tumors. Multiplex PCR relied on 32 V and 13 J primers to amplify TCR beta CDR3. A single record per CDR3 protein comes from TCRdb applying MiXCR to the multiplex PCR reads. The data contain roughly 8,900 distinct CDR3 sequences, roughly 30% of them singletons. The template consisted of bulk tumor genomic DNA, with 600 ng used per sample. Doctors removed several biopsies from each primary tumor during surgery, keeping them far apart. Before undergoing curative surgery, patients had newly diagnosed non-small cell lung cancer that was untreated. Input material: lung tumor tissue. The receptors originated from a man aged 60-69 years with non-small cell lung cancer.

In this sample, this clonotype is medium-sized. This chain links TRBV19 with TRBJ1-5, with D tentatively TRBD1 (5 bases). Germline assignment: CDR1 LNHDA and CDR2 SQIVND (reference sequence). This CDR3 spans 13 amino acids. The ends were cut back, 7 bases at V and 1 base at J, with 8 bases in the middle. The chain's CDR3 is CASNRDSNQPQHF. The DNA of the CDR3 is TGTGCCAGTAACCGGGACAGCAATCAGCCCCAGCATTTT.

The rearrangement uses TRBV19 and TRBJ2-2; the D gene could be TRBD1 or TRBD2 (5 bases each). The CDR3 consists of 14 residues. Germline CDR1 and CDR2: LNHDA and SQIVND (reference sequence). V gave up 3 bases and J gave up 3 bases, with 8 bases separating them. CDR3 nucleotides: TGTGCCAGTAGTATCGGGGCGGACACCGGGGAGCTGTTTTTT. It translates to CASSIGADTGELFF.

V is TRBV6-2 or TRBV6-3 and J is TRBJ2-7, with TRBD1 identical over 8 bases. This CDR3 is 15 amino acids long. The trim removed 5 bases at V and 2 bases at J, leaving 8 bases unmatched. Germline lookup yields CDR1 MNHEY and CDR2 SVGEGT. Written as DNA, the CDR3 is TGTGCCAGCAGTAGCCGACAGGGGCAAGCCTACGAGCAGTACTTC. It translates to CASSSRQGQAYEQYF.